Described below is a single T cell receptor beta chain sequence and its context. Its antigen is currently unknown. This entry belongs to a study of T-cell memory formation after mild COVID-19. Study summary: There were largely donor-specific TCR clusters.

A single record per CDR3 protein comes from TCRdb applying MiXCR to the 5' RACE reads. The sample consists of more than 450,000 distinct CDR3 sequences, under 20% of them appearing once. Study-wide findings and caveats: CD4/CD8 balance held among clones contracting day 15 to 85, and later expanders leaned CD4+. Clones from the second wave (peaking day 37) had unconfirmed SARS-CoV-2 specificity.

The CDR3 consists of 14 residues. V shed 5 bases and J shed 0 bases, with 10 bases lying between them. CDR1 is SGHVS and CDR2 is FQNEAQ in the germline V gene. The sample consisted of PBMCs or a T cell subset sorted from them (not recorded which). The J gene is TRBJ1-1, the V gene TRBV7-8; D possibly corresponds to TRBD1 (6 bases). This receptor was identified in an adult woman who had mild COVID-19 (a few samples of this study predate the infection). Cell type and time point are not known. The CDR3: CASSVDRLNTEAFF. The CDR3 DNA follows: TGTGCCAGCAGCGTGGACAGACTGAACACTGAAGCTTTCTTT.